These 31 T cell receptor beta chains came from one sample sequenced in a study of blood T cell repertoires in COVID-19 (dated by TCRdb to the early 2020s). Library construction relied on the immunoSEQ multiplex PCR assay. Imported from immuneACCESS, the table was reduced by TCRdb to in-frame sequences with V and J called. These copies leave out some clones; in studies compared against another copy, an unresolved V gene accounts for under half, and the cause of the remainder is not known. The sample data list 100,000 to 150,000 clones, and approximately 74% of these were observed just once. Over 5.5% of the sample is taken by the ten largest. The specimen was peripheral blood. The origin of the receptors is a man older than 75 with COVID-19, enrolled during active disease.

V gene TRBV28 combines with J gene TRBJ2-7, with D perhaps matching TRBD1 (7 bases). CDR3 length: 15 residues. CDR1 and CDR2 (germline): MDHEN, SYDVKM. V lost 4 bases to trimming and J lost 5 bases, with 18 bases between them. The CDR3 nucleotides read TGTGCCAGCAGTTCCCGGCGACAGGGAGGCCACGAGCAGTACTTC. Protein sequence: CASSSRRQGGHEQYF.

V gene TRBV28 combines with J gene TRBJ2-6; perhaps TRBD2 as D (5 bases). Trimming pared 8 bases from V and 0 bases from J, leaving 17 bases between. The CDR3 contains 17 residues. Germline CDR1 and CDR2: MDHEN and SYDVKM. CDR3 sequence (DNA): TGTGCCAGCCGATCCGGCGGACTCCTCTCTGGGGCCAACGTCCTGACTTTC. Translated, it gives CASRSGGLLSGANVLTF.

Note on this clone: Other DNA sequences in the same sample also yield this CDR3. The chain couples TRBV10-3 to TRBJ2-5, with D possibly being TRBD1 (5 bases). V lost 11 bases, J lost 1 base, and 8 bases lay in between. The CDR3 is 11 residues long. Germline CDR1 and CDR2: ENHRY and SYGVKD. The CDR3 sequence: CASRVQETQYF. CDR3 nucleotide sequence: TGTGCCTCCAGGGTCCAAGAGACCCAGTACTTC.

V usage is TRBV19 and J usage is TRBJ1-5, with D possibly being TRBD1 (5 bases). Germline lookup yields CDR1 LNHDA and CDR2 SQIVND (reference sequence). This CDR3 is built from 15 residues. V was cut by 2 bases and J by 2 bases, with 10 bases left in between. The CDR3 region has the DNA TGTGCCAGTAGTATATGGGGGGTCGGCAATCAGCCCCAGCATTTT. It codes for CASSIWGVGNQPQHF. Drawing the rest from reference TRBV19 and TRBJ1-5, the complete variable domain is DGGITQSPKYLFRKEGQNVTLSCEQNLNHDAMYWYRQDPGQGLRLIYYSQIVNDFQKGDIAEGYSVSREKKESFPLTVTSAQKNPTAFYLCASSIWGVGNQPQHFGDGTRLSIL.

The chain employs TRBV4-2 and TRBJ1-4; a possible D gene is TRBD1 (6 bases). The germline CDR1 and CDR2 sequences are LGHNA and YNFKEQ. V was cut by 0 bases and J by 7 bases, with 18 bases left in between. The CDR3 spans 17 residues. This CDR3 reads CASSQDSFAGGGEKLFF. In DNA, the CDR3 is TGTGCCAGCAGCCAAGATTCGTTTGCGGGAGGGGGTGAAAAACTGTTTTTT.

CDR3 sequence (DNA): TGCGCCAGCAGGCCAGATCTAGCGGGAGTTGGCGAGCAGTACTTC. It yields the protein CASRPDLAGVGEQYF. This rearrangement joins TRBV4-1 to TRBJ2-7; 10 positions match TRBD2. The CDR3 has 15 residues. V shed 6 bases and J 6 bases; nucleotides not matched to a gene: 11. The V gene's germline CDR1 is MGHRA and CDR2 YSYEKL.

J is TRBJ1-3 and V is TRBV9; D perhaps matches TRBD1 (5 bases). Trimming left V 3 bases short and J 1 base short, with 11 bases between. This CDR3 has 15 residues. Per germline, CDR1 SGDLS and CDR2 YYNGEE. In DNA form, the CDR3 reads TGTGCCAGCAGCGCAGGGTTAGGGTCTGGAAACACCATATATTTT. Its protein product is CASSAGLGSGNTIYF.

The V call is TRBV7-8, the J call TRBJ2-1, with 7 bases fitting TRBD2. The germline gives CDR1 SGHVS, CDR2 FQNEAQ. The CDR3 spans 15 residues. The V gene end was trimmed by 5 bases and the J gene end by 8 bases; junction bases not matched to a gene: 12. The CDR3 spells CASSPRGDYLDEQFF. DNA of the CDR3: TGTGCCAGCAGCCCCCGGGGGGACTACCTGGATGAGCAGTTCTTC.

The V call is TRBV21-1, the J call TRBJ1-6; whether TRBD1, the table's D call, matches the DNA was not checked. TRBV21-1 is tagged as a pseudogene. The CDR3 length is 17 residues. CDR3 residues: CASSRFLGQKYNSPLHF. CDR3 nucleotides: TGTGCCAGCAGTCGATTTCTTGGACAGAAATATAATTCACCCCTCCACTTT.

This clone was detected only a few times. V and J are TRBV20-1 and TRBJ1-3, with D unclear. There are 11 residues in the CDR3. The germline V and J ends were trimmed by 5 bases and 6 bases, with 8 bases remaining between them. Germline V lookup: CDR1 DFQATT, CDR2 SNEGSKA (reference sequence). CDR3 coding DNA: TGCAGTGCTGAGAGGGCAAACACCATATATTTT. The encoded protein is CSAERANTIYF.

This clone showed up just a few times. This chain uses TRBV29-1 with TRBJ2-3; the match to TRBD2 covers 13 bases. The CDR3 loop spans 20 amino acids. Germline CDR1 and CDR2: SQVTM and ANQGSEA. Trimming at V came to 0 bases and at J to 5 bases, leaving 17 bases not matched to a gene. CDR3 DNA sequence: TGCAGCGTTGAAGATCGAGGGACTAGCGGGAAGCCGGGGGTCGGAGATACGCAGTATTTT. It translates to CSVEDRGTSGKPGVGDTQYF.

CDR3 nucleotide sequence: TGCGCCAGCAGCCTAAGTGGTGGACTAGCGGGCAACGAGCAGTACTTC. Translating it yields CASSLSGGLAGNEQYF. The rearrangement links TRBV4-3 to TRBJ2-7, with 11 bases that match TRBD2. The CDR3 extends over 16 amino acids. The germline V gene has CDR1 LGHNA and CDR2 YSLEER. J gave up 5 bases and V 4 bases, and 10 bases lay outside the gene matches.

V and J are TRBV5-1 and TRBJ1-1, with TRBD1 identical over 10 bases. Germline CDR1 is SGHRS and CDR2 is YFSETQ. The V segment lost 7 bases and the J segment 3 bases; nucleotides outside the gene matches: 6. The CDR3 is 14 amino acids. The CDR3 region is CASCSGTGDTEAFF. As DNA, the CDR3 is TGCGCCAGCTGTTCCGGGACAGGGGACACTGAAGCTTTCTTT.

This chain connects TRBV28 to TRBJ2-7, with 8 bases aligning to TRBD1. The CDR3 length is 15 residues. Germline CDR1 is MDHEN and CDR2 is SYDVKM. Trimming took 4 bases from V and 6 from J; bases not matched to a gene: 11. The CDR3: CASSSPGTGGAEQYF. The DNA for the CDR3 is TGTGCCAGCAGTTCCCCCGGGACAGGAGGGGCCGAGCAGTACTTC.

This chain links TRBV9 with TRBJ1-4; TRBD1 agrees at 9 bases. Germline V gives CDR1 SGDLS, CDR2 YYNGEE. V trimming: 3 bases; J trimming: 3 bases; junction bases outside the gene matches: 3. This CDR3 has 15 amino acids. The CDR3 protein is CASSAGQGSNEKLFF. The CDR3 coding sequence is TGTGCCAGCAGCGCGGGACAGGGTTCTAATGAAAAACTGTTTTTT.

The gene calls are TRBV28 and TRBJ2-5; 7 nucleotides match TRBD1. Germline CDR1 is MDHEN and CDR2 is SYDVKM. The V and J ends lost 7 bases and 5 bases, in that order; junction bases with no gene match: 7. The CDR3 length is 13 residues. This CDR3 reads CASNDRVMETQYF. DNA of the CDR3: TGTGCCAGCAACGACAGGGTGATGGAGACCCAGTACTTC.

CDR3 coding DNA: TGTGCCAGCAGTTACGACAGCTCTGGAAACACCATATATTTT. Encoded protein: CASSYDSSGNTIYF. V is TRBV6-5 and J is TRBJ1-3, with TRBD1 as a possible D gene (5 bases). Trimming took off 2 bases at V and 0 bases at J, with 5 bases between the two ends. CDR3 length: 14 amino acids. Germline CDR1 reads MNHEY; CDR2 reads SVGAGI.

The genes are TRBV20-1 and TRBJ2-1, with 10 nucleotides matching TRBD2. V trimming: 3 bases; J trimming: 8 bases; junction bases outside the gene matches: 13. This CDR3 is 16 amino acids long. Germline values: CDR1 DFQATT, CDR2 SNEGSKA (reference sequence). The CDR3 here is CSASEASGRSSDEQFF. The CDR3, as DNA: TGCAGTGCTAGTGAGGCTAGCGGGAGAAGTAGCGATGAGCAGTTCTTC.

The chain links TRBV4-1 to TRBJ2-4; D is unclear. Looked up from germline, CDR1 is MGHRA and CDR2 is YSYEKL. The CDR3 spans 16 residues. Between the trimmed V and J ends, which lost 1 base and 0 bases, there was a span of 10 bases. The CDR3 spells CASSQGLPVAKNIQYF. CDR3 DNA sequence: TGCGCCAGCAGCCAAGGTCTTCCTGTAGCCAAAAACATTCAGTACTTC.

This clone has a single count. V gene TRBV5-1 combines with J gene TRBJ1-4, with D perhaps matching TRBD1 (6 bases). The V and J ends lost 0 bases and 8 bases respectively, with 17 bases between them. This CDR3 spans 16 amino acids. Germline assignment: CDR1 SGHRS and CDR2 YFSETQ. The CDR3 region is CASSLGGSRGGEKLFF. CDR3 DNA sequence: TGCGCCAGCAGCTTGGGCGGGTCCAGGGGTGGAGAAAAACTGTTTTTT.

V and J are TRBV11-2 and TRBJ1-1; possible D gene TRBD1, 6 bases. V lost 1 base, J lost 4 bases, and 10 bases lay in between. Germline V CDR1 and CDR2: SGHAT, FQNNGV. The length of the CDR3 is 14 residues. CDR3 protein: CASSLARTATEAFF. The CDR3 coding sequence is TGTGCCAGCAGCTTAGCTAGGACAGCCACTGAAGCTTTCTTT. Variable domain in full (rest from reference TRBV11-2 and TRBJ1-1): EAGVAQSPRYKIIEKRQSVAFWCNPISGHATLYWYQQILGQGPKLLIQFQNNGVVDDSQLPKDRFSAERLKGVDSTLKIQPAKLEDSAVYLCASSLARTATEAFFGQGTRLTVV.

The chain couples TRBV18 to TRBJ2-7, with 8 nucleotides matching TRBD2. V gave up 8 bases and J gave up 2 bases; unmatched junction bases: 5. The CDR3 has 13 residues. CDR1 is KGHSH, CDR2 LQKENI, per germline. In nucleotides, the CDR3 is TGTGCCAGCCGGGGGGGCGGACCCTACGAGCAGTACTTC. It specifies CASRGGGPYEQYF.

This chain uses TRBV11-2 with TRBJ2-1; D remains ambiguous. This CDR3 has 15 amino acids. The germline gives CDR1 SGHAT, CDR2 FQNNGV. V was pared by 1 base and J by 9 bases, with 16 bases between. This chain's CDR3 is CASSLAQNWATEQFF. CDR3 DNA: TGTGCCAGCAGCTTAGCCCAGAACTGGGCAACTGAGCAGTTCTTC.

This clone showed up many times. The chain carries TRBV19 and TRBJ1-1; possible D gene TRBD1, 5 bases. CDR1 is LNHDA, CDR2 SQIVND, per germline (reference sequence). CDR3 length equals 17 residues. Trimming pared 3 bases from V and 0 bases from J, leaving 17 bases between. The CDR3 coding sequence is TGTGCCAGTAGTATTTACAGGCTCGGTACTATGAACACTGAAGCTTTCTTT. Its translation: CASSIYRLGTMNTEAFF.

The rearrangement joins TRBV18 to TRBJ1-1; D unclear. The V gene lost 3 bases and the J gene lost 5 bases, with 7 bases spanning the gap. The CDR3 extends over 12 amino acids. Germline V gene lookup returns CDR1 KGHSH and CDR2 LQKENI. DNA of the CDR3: TGTGCCAGCTCACCCTCGGGGACTGAAGCTTTCTTT. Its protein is CASSPSGTEAFF.

CDR3 sequence (DNA): TGTGCCAGCAGTTCCACGAGCGGGACAATGGGGGGCTACACCTTC. It codes for CASSSTSGTMGGYTF. The chain uses TRBV6-2 or TRBV6-3 and TRBJ1-2; D might be TRBD1 (6 bases). The V end was cut by 4 bases, the J end by 8 bases, with 20 bases between. The germline V gene encodes CDR1 MNHEY and CDR2 SVGEGT. This CDR3 has 15 amino acids.

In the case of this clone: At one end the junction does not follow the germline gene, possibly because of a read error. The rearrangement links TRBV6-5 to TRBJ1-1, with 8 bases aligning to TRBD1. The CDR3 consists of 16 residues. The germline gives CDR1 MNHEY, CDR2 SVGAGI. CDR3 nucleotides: TGTACCAGCAGTTACTCTCTTTCCACAGGGGGCACTGAAGCTTTCTTT. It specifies CTSSYSLSTGGTEAFF.

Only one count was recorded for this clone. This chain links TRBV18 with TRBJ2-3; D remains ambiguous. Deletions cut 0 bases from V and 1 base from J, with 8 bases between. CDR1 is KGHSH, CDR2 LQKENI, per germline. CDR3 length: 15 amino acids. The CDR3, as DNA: TGTGCCAGCTCACCACCTTTAATTCGCACAGATACGCAGTATTTT. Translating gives CASSPPLIRTDTQYF.

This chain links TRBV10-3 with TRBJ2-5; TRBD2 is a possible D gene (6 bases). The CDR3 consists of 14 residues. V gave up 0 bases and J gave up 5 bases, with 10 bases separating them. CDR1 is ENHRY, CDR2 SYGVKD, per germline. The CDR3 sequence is CAISESRAGETQYF. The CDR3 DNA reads TGTGCCATCAGTGAGTCTCGGGCGGGGGAGACCCAGTACTTC.

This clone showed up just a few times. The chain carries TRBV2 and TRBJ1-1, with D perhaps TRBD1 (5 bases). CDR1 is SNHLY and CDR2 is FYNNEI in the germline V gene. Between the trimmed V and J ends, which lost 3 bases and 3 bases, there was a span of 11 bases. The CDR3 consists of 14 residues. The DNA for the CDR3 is TGTGCCAGCAGTGAGGGCAGGGCATACACTGAAGCTTTCTTT. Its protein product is CASSEGRAYTEAFF.

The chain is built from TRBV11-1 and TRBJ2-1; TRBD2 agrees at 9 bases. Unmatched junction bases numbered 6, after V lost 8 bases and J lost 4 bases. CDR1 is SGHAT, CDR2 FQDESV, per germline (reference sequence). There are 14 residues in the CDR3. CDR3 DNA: TGTGCCAGCCGCCTGACTAGCGGTTACAATGAGCAGTTCTTC. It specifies CASRLTSGYNEQFF.